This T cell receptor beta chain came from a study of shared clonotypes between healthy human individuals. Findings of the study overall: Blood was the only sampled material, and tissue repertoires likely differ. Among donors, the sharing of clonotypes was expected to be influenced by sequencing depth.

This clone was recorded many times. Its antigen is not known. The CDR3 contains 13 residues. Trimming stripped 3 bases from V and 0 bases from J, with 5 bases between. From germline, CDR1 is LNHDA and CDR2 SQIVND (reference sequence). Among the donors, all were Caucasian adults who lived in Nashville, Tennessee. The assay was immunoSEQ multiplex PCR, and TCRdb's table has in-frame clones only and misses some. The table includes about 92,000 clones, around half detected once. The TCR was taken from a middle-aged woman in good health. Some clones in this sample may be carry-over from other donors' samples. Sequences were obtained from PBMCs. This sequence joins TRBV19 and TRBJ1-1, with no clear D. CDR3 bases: TGTGCCAGTAGTATGTGGGTGAACACTGAAGCTTTCTTT. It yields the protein CASSMWVNTEAFF.